The 5 T cell receptor beta chains in this list originate from one sample, sequenced in a study of control samples from healthy donors and cancer patients. TCRdb's copy holds only in-frame clones and misses some; the assay was immunoSEQ multiplex PCR. Seen here are 120,000 to 150,000 clones, 80% to 95% observed once, and the top ten hold about 5.8%. Sequencing was carried out using blood. These receptors originate from a man aged 18 to 30 in good health.

The chain couples TRBV29-1 to TRBJ1-1, with D tentatively TRBD1 (5 bases). This CDR3 contains 11 residues. The V and J ends lost 4 bases and 8 bases respectively, with 11 bases between them. CDR1 and CDR2 from the germline V gene are SQVTM and ANQGSEA. The CDR3 here is CSVVPGLEAFF. CDR3 nucleotides: TGCAGCGTTGTCCCAGGGCTCGAAGCTTTCTTT. The variable domain in full, with the rest retrieved from reference TRBV29-1 and TRBJ1-1, is SAVISQKPSRDICQRGTSLTIQCQVDSQVTMMFWYRQQPGQSLTLIATANQGSEATYESGFVIDKFPISRPNLTFSTLTVSNMSPEDSSIYLCSVVPGLEAFFGQGTRLTVV.

The V call is TRBV27, the J call TRBJ2-7; perhaps TRBD2 as D (6 bases). V lost 3 bases and J 2 bases, leaving 11 bases between the germline ends. The CDR3 loop spans 14 amino acids. The germline gives CDR1 MNHEY, CDR2 SMNVEV (reference sequence). CDR3 residues: CASSFRGFTYEQYF. In DNA, the CDR3 is TGTGCCAGCAGTTTCCGGGGGTTTACCTACGAGCAGTACTTC.

V is TRBV7-2 and J is TRBJ1-1; 7 bases agree with TRBD1. The ends lost 5 bases at V and 4 bases at J; junction bases unmatched: 10. This CDR3 is 15 amino acids long. Germline V gene sequence: CDR1 SGHTA, CDR2 FQGNSA. CDR3 nucleotide sequence: TGTGCCAGCAGCGTAGACAGGGATAGGGGCACTGAAGCTTTCTTT. It encodes CASSVDRDRGTEAFF. The variable domain in full, completed from reference TRBV7-2 and TRBJ1-1, reads GAGVSQSPSNKVTEKGKDVELRCDPISGHTALYWYRQSLGQGLEFLIYFQGNSAPDKSGLPSDRFSAERTGGSVSTLTIQRTQQEDSAVYLCASSVDRDRGTEAFFGQGTRLTVV.

This clone was detected a few times. This specimen includes other DNA sequences encoding the same CDR3. V gene TRBV4-1 combines with J gene TRBJ2-7; D may be TRBD1 or TRBD2 (5 bases each). Trimming left V 4 bases short and J 6 bases short, with 10 bases between. Germline-derived CDR1 and CDR2 are MGHRA and YSYEKL. CDR3 length: 12 residues. CDR3 DNA: TGCGCCAGCAGCCCCACCGGGGCCGAGCAGTACTTC. Translation: CASSPTGAEQYF.

This clone appeared a few times. The J gene is TRBJ1-6, the V gene TRBV11-3; the D is unclear. Germline loops: CDR1 SGHNT, CDR2 YENEEA. V lost 3 bases and J lost 10, with 10 bases in between. The CDR3 is made up of 13 amino acids. CDR3: CASSFTSSSPLHF. The CDR3, as DNA: TGTGCCAGCAGCTTCACCAGTAGCTCACCCCTCCACTTT.